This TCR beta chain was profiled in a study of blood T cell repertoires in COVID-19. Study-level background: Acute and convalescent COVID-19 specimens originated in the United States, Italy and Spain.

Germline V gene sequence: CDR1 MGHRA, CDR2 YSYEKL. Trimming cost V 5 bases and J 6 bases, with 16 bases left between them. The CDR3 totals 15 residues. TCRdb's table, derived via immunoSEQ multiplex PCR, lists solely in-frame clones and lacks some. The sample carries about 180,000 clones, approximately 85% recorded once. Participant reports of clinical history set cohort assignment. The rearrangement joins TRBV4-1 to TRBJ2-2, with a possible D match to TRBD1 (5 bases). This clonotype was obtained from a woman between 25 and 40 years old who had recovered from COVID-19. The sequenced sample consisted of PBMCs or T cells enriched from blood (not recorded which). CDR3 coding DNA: TGCGCCAGCAGCGAATATGGAAGGGGCGCCGGGGAGCTGTTTTTT. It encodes CASSEYGRGAGELFF.